The present T cell receptor (beta chain) was sequenced within a study of cytomegalovirus exposure and HLA in healthy donors (TCRdb year 2017). General notes on the study: An earlier analysis of roughly 500 of the donors reported about 290 Gb of sequence data and around 110 million unique TCR beta sequences from about 200 million T cells. About 300 gigabases of sequencing data and 70 million to 100 million unique TCR sequences were included in an early release covering around 600 HLA-typed donors. Of the approximately 400 genotyped donors, roughly 80% fell in the genetic ancestry cluster associated with self-reported Caucasian donors. The study aimed to test whether signatures of past pathogen exposure could be identified by cataloging public T cell receptors. The study profiled the T cell repertoires of hundreds of subjects by immunosequencing and related them to cytomegalovirus serostatus. Along with the roughly 670-subject first cohort, a separate validation cohort of over a hundred different subjects was used. To predict cytomegalovirus infection status, the study brought together high-throughput TCR immunosequencing, statistical association of individual TCRs with disease status, and machine learning. A later analysis re-analyzed previously published TCR beta repertoires from about 730 donors and added high-resolution HLA genotyping to study TCR occurrence patterns. Rather than drawing on any new phenotypic data, the later analysis identified candidate immune exposures from TCR beta sequences and the way those sequences occurred across donors. An earlier analysis of roughly 580 of the donors used high-throughput TCR beta sequencing to judge whether each TCR beta V gene segment behaved as functional or pseudogenic. Donor age, sex, ethnicity and CMV serostatus were compiled together with the repertoire data. In a later genetic analysis, genome-wide SNP genotypes for about 60% of the 666 donors were used, and that subset was treated as a discovery cohort. All discovery cohort repertoires had been generated using a single sequencing platform. HLA typing included class I and class II loci at four-digit resolution. Typing coverage differed by locus: A, B, C, DRB1 and DQB1 were typed in about 629-630 donors, DQA1 in 500 to 550, DPA1 in over 600, and DPB1 in about 450. A handful of DR-DQ haplotypes were handled as single units for association and clustering because linkage in the cohort was strong. Among about 400 genotyped donors of the cohort, an average of around 240,000 unique TCR beta nucleotide sequences was sequenced per donor, of which about 19% were non-productive. The paper as a whole reports these results and caveats: Because counts were too low, roughly 17 rarely observed V segments, including chromosome 9 orphons, were left out of the earlier analysis of approximately 500 of the donors. Several of the top co-occurrence clusters appeared to be linked to parvovirus B19, influenza, CMV and Epstein-Barr virus, according to a later analysis. Correlated functional status among segregating V segments might be attributable to linkage disequilibrium, but an unknown experimental factor could not be ruled out. According to a later analysis, most CMV-associated TCR beta chains appeared to be HLA-restricted, and the HLA associations seemed to be driven largely by CMV exposure. In a later analysis, the rate of TCR association differed among HLA loci, with DRB1 alleles having the most associated TCRs and HLA-C alleles having the fewest. According to a later genetic analysis, donors in an Asian-associated ancestry cluster had fewer N-insertions in productive TCRs than the approximately 650-donor mean. At a false discovery rate of 0.05, a later analysis linked 16,951 TCR beta sequences to specific HLA alleles. Sequencing depth was assumed to be roughly uniform across donors in the presence/absence analyses, though that assumption may not hold. Broadly in line with IMGT annotations, most TCR beta V segments showed up in productive rearrangements about 90% or about 30% of the time in an earlier analysis of some 590 of the donors. V-gene and J-gene trimming of TCR beta chains was associated with a missense DCLRE1C variant in a later genetic analysis, and the association was replicated in an independent cohort. The 87-base-pair reads could not distinguish some IMGT-functional V segments, including TRBV6-2 and TRBV6-3, so those segments were excluded. A cluster of highly shared sequence variants was judged likely to be a technical artifact of the sequencing pipeline. In the study, some 160 TCR beta chains were listed as associated with cytomegalovirus. The only immune exposure information available for the cohort was CMV serostatus. A few of the identified cytomegalovirus-associated TCR beta chains were confirmed in vitro to be specific for cytomegalovirus antigens. While some public TCRs were present in many individuals, most TCR sequences turned up only very rarely across donors. The authors suggested that the approach could potentially be generalized to other disease states and immunological phenotypes. This cohort had only TCR beta chains sequenced, and the lack of alpha or paired-chain data limited which features could be detected. The classifier was reported to diagnose cytomegalovirus status with high specificity and sensitivity in both the original and validation cohorts. Because HLA typing was missing for some donors at each locus, association tests included only the typed subset. In a later analysis, HLA-associated TCR beta chains were found to be more clonally expanded and to have lower generation probabilities than equally common non-associated chains. A further reported finding was that TCR beta sequences accurately predicted the HLA-A and HLA-B alleles for most subjects in the first cohort. When HLA alleles, especially DR and DQ, strongly co-occurred, attributing TCR associations to individual alleles was difficult.

The cohort was made up of under 800 healthy bone marrow donors. At the time of sampling, all cohort members were nominally healthy, though unrecorded immune exposures were likely present. The donor tested CMV seronegative, placing the donor among the 352 seronegative members of the cohort. Each donor provided a peripheral blood sample, and peripheral blood mononuclear cells were used for TCR beta sequencing. The Qiagen DNeasy Blood Extraction Kit was used to extract genomic DNA from the blood cell samples. A word on this clone: The antigen it recognizes is unknown. The sample holds no much larger clone one base away, and base qualities are not on file.

The method behind the library was the immunoSEQ multiplex PCR assay. The multiplex PCR relied on a mix of 60 forward primers for TCR Vbeta segments and 13 reverse primers for TCR Jbeta segments. The CDR3 region of rearranged TCR beta genes was amplified from genomic DNA by a multiplex PCR assay. The Illumina HiSeq System was used to sequence the amplified TCR beta libraries as 87-base-pair reads. As for the original processing: Across the 666 repertoires, a later analysis counted 60 million to 90 million unique TCR beta chains, roughly 11 million of which were shared by at least two donors. To remove PCR and sequencing errors, raw reads were error-corrected and collapsed into unique sequences using a nearest-neighbor algorithm that merged closely related sequences. To assign V, D and J gene segments, CDR3 sequences were aligned to IMGT reference sequences. For a sequence to be retained, a match of at least six nucleotides was required to both a V gene segment and a J gene segment. A rearrangement counted as productive if the CDR3 had no stop codons and remained in frame with V and J, and every other rearrangement counted as non-productive. Following IMGT convention, CDR3 was defined as the stretch from the second conserved V-encoded cysteine up to the conserved J-encoded phenylalanine. Sequences without an unambiguous match to a single V gene segment were excluded from the earlier analysis of a few hundred of the donors. In an earlier analysis of some 590 of the donors, V segments were called functional above 56.7% productive rearrangements and were called segregating when the between-donor standard deviation exceeded 5%. A statistical classification framework was built to diagnose cytomegalovirus status from the catalog of TCR beta chain sequences. A later analysis assigned V and J genes by comparing TCR nucleotide sequences with IMGT/GENE-DB human TR gene sequences. A later analysis assigned CDR3 sequences and most-parsimonious VDJ recombination scenarios with the TCRdist pipeline. A later analysis defined each TCR beta chain by its CDR3 amino acid sequence plus V-gene family, and excluded reads lacking a unique V-gene family. In a later analysis, 500 to 700 highly shared, low-generation-probability nucleotide sequences were removed to address suspected cross-contamination and a sequencing artifact. In a later analysis, a clonal expansion index for each public chain was calculated from normalized within-repertoire ranks of inferred template counts. Generation probabilities in a later analysis came from a VDJ recombination model fitted to out-of-frame rearrangements, and those results were checked against IGoR. Hypergeometric tests were used in a later analysis to score TCR-TCR, TCR-HLA and TCR-CMV co-occurrence, with a repertoire-size bias correction applied to the TCR pairs. To estimate false discovery rates, a later analysis permuted the HLA or CMV assignments 20 times. In a later analysis, co-occurring TCRs were grouped using DBSCAN, and TCRdist sequence similarity was added for clustering within HLA-allele-positive subsets. Repertoires with fewer than 30,000 or more than 120,000 public chains were left out of co-occurrence clustering, as were a handful of repertoires with anomalous nucleotide sharing. TCRdb obtained this table from immuneACCESS and retained in-frame rearrangements with V and J assigned. These tables miss some clones; where compared with another copy, unresolved V genes account for less than half of the shortfall, and the remainder is unexplained. V and J calls and clone size follow that table, whereas D and trimming were derived from the DNA. This sample has around 170,000 clones in its table, and around three quarters of those were observed once. The ten largest make up roughly 1.6% of the sample.

The CDR3 runs 17 residues from the cysteine to the phenylalanine. The kept DNA is CDR3 alone, 51 bases in frame from the first base. CDR1 and CDR2 were assigned from the germline V gene as SGHRS and YFSETQ. V loses 1 base, J loses 0 bases, and the germline ends lie 11 bases apart. Sequencing used PBMCs. Here the chain combines TRBV5-1 and TRBJ2-6; a tentative D match to TRBD2 spans 5 bases. The receptor's source is a man aged 35-49 years in good health and CMV-seronegative. Read as DNA, the sequence is TGCGCCAGCAGCTTGAGTGAGGGAAGCTCTGGGGCCAACGTCCTGACTTTC. Translated, it gives CASSLSEGSSGANVLTF.